Listed below are T cell receptor beta chains from one sample, sequenced in a study of beta chain features in type 1 diabetes. This table comes from immunoSEQ multiplex PCR, and its TCRdb copy is limited to in-frame clones, with some not included. The profile shows about 360,000 clones, around an eighth of them singletons. Sequencing was done on a sample of naive CD4+ T cells from blood. The receptors originated from a man aged 18 to 29 in good health. Both conserved end residues are part of each CDR3. The D gene is left open where the match is weak. Rows give clone size only sometimes, using once, few, many, or a class for an expanded clone.

v_call	j_call	d_call	clone_size	cdr3_aa	cdr3_nt
TRBV13	TRBJ2-5	NA	few	CASSLSETQYF	TGTGCCAGCAGCTTAAGCGAGACCCAGTACTTC
TRBV11-3	TRBJ2-3	NA	NA	CASSLVSGPDTQYF	TGTGCCAGCAGCTTAGTGTCGGGTCCAGATACGCAGTATTTT
TRBV7-2	TRBJ2-7	TRBD2	few	CASSLGTSGSAYEQYF	TGTGCCAGCAGCTTAGGTACCAGCGGGAGTGCCTACGAGCAGTACTTC
TRBV4-3	TRBJ2-3	TRBD2	NA	CASSQSLAGGITTDTQYF	TGCGCCAGCAGCCAAAGTCTAGCGGGAGGGATTACCACAGATACGCAGTATTTT
TRBV6-5	TRBJ2-7	TRBD1	few	CASSRTGDEQYF	TGTGCCAGCAGCCGGACAGGGGACGAGCAGTACTTC
TRBV7-8	TRBJ1-2	NA	NA	CASSSQRGQNYGYTF	TGTGCCAGCAGCTCGCAGCGGGGGCAGAACTATGGCTACACCTTC
TRBV4-2	TRBJ1-2	NA	few	CASSQAEGSNYGYTF	TGTGCCAGCAGCCAAGCTGAGGGAAGCAACTATGGCTACACCTTC
TRBV7-3	TRBJ2-7	TRBD2	few	CASSLPAAGYSYEQYF	TGTGCCAGCAGCCTCCCGGCAGCGGGGTATTCCTACGAGCAGTACTTC
TRBV7-2	TRBJ2-5	TRBD1	few	CASSSNSGQGAEETQYF	TGTGCCAGCAGCTCGAACTCTGGACAGGGGGCGGAAGAGACCCAGTACTTC
TRBV11-3	TRBJ2-7	NA	NA	CASSLRGTEQYF	TGTGCCAGCAGCCTAAGGGGCACCGAGCAGTACTTC
TRBV7-8	TRBJ2-3	TRBD1	few	CASSFNRGTDTQYF	TGTGCCAGCAGCTTTAACAGGGGAACAGATACGCAGTATTTT
TRBV5-6	TRBJ1-2	TRBD1	NA	CASRGDSYGYTF	TGTGCCAGCAGGGGGGACAGCTATGGCTACACCTTC
TRBV30	TRBJ1-2	NA	few	CAWSVAFRRRENYGYTF	TGTGCCTGGAGTGTAGCGTTCCGGAGAAGGGAGAACTATGGCTACACCTTC
TRBV9	TRBJ2-7	NA	NA	CASSVAPAAELEQYF	TGTGCCAGCAGCGTAGCTCCAGCGGCGGAACTCGAGCAGTACTTC
TRBV30	TRBJ1-5	NA	few	CAWSVRDINIQPQHF	TGTGCCTGGAGTGTCCGGGACATTAATATCCAGCCCCAGCATTTT
TRBV7-2	TRBJ2-7	TRBD2	few	CASSPASGRAYEQYF	TGTGCCAGCAGCCCAGCCAGCGGGAGGGCCTACGAGCAGTACTTC
TRBV4-1	TRBJ2-3	TRBD1	NA	CASSQVWGQGSDTQYF	TGCGCCAGCAGCCAAGTTTGGGGACAGGGATCAGATACGCAGTATTTT
TRBV7-9	TRBJ2-3	TRBD2	NA	CASRERGLAGTDTQYF	TGTGCCAGCAGGGAAAGGGGACTAGCAGGCACAGATACGCAGTATTTT
TRBV28	TRBJ2-7	NA	NA	CASDRGGTASYEQYF	TGTGCCAGCGATCGCGGCGGGACGGCATCGTACGAGCAGTACTTC
TRBV5-1	TRBJ2-3	NA	NA	CASKSNPSTDTQYF	TGCGCCAGCAAAAGCAATCCGAGCACAGATACGCAGTATTTT
TRBV30	TRBJ2-7	NA	NA	CACSVLGYQPYEQYF	TGTGCCTGCTCCGTGCTAGGATATCAACCCTACGAGCAGTACTTC
TRBV30	TRBJ2-2	NA	NA	CASESGWRNTGELFF	TGTGCCTCAGAAAGTGGTTGGAGGAACACCGGGGAGCTGTTTTTT
TRBV18	TRBJ1-1	NA	NA	CASSPRGLSPMNTEAFF	TGTGCCAGCTCACCACGCGGGCTGAGCCCCATGAACACTGAAGCTTTCTTT